This TCR beta chain came from a study of control samples from healthy donors and cancer patients. The CDR3 has 13 amino acids. Trimming removed 4 bases from V and 1 base from J, with 8 bases in between. CDR1 and CDR2 from the germline V gene are MNHEY and SVGAGI. The method was immunoSEQ multiplex PCR; TCRdb's version includes in-frame clones alone and lacks a portion of them. This table holds more than 95,000 clones, 85% to 95% found once. This sequence was found in a man aged 18 to 35 in good health. The V gene is TRBV6-5, the J gene TRBJ2-7; D remains ambiguous. The source material was blood. The CDR3 loop reads CASSLRNSYEQYF. The CDR3 DNA reads as TGTGCCAGCAGTTTGCGGAATTCCTACGAGCAGTACTTC.